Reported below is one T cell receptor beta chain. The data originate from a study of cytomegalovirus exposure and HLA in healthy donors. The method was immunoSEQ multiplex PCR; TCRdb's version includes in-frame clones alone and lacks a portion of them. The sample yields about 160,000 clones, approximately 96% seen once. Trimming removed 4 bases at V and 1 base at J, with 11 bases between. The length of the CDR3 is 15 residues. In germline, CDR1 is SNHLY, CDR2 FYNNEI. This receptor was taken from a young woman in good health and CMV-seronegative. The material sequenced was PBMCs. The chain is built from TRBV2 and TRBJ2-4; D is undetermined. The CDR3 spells CASSVQASAKNIQYF. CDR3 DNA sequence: TGTGCCAGCAGTGTACAAGCGAGTGCCAAAAACATTCAGTACTTC.